This TCR beta chain was retrieved from a study of memory CD4+ T cells and cytomegalovirus serostatus. Single viable CD3+CD4+CD8-CD45RO+ cells were sorted as the memory CD4+ T cells. Looked up from germline, CDR1 is KGHSH and CDR2 is LQKENI. CDR3 length: 14 residues. V lost 4 bases to trimming and J lost 1 base; unmatched junction nucleotides: 1. The method was immunoSEQ multiplex PCR; TCRdb's version includes in-frame clones alone and lacks a portion of them. The sample carries 40,000 to 45,000 clones, over 60% recorded once. This clone came up a few times. The material sequenced was memory CD4+ T cells from blood. The chain carries TRBV18 and TRBJ1-1; 9 bases match TRBD1. The sequence came from an adult in good health and CMV-seronegative. DNA for the CDR3: TGTGCCAGCTCACTGGGACAGGGGAACACTGAAGCTTTCTTT. It encodes CASSLGQGNTEAFF.